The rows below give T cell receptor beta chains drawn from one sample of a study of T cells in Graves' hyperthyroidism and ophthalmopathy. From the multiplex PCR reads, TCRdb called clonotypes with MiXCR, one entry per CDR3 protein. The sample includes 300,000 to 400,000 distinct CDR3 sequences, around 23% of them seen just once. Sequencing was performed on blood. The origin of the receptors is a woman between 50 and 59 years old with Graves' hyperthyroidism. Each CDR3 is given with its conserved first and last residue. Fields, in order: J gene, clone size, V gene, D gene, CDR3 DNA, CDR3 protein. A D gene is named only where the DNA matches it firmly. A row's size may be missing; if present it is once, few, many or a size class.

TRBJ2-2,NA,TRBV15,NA,TGTGCCACCAGCAGGACTAGGGCGGGCGGGGAGCTGTTTTTT,CATSRTRAGGELFF
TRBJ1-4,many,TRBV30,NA,TGTGCCTGGACAGGGGAGGGAGGAAAACTGTTTTTT,CAWTGEGGKLFF
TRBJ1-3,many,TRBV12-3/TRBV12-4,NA,TGTGCCAGCAGTTCCGAGGGTATTTTGGGAAACACCATATATTTT,CASSSEGILGNTIYF
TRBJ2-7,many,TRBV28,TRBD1,TGTGCCAGCAGTTTTCCTGGGACAGGGCTCTACGAGCAGTACTTC,CASSFPGTGLYEQYF
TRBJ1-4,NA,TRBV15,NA,TGTGCCACCAGCACAGCAGCAGGGGATCCTAATGAAAAACTGTTTTTT,CATSTAAGDPNEKLFF
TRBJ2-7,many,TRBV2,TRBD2,TGTGCCAGCAGGGTAGCGGGAACCTTCTACGAGCAGTACTTC,CASRVAGTFYEQYF
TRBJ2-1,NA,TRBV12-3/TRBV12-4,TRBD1,TGTGCCAGCAGTCCGGGACAGGGGGCGAACAATGAGCAGTTCTTC,CASSPGQGANNEQFF
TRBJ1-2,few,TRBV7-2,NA,TGTGCCAGCAGCTTGGGCTTGGAACAGCTCTATGGCTACACCTTC,CASSLGLEQLYGYTF
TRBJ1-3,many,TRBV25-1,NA,TGTGCCAGCAGTTACGGTAGCTCTGGAAACACCATATATTTT,CASSYGSSGNTIYF
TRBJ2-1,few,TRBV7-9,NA,TGTGCCAGCAGCTCAGCGGGCGGGGGCCCTTCCTACAATGAGCAGTTCTTC,CASSSAGGGPSYNEQFF
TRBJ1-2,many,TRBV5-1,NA,TGCGCCAGCAGCCCCACCCTCCGCCAGGGGAACTATGGCTACACCTTC,CASSPTLRQGNYGYTF
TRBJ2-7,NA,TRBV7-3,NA,TGTGCCAGCAGCTTATCCGCGGGTAGGGGCCAGGACGAGCAGTACTTC,CASSLSAGRGQDEQYF
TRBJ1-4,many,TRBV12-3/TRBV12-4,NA,TGTGCCAGCAGTCCAAACCTCCGGGGTGATGAAAAACTGTTTTTT,CASSPNLRGDEKLFF
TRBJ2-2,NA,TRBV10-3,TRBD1,TGTGCCGTCGCAGGGACAGGGGAAAACACCGGGGAGCTGTTTTTT,CAVAGTGENTGELFF
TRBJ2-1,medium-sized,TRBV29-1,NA,TGCAGCGTTGAAAACCGGGATCCATTCAATGAGCAGTTCTTC,CSVENRDPFNEQFF
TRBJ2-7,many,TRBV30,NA,TGTGCCTGGAGTGCAAAATTCGAGCAGTACTTC,CAWSAKFEQYF
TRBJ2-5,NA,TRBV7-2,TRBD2,TGTGCCAGCAGCGTCGGGACTAGTCGTCCAGGGACCCAGTACTTC,CASSVGTSRPGTQYF
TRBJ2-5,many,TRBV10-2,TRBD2,TGCGCCACCAGTGGGGGGGGGTTACTTGAGACCCAGTACTTC,CATSGGGLLETQYF
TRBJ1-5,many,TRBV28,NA,TGTGCCAGCAGTTTACTGGGGAATCAGCCCCAGCATTTT,CASSLLGNQPQHF
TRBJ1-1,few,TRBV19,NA,TGTGCCAGTAAAGTTCGAGGGGCGGGTGACACTGAAGCTTTCTTT,CASKVRGAGDTEAFF
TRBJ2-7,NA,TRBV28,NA,TGTGCCAGCAGCCTACAGGGTGGAGTTTACGAGCAGTACTTC,CASSLQGGVYEQYF
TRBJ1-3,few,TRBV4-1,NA,TGCGCCAGCAGCCAACCTGCCTGGGGCTCTGGAAACACCATATATTTT,CASSQPAWGSGNTIYF